The 17 T cell receptor beta chains listed next were all sequenced from one sample in a study of shared clonotypes between healthy human individuals (dated by TCRdb to 2020 to 2021). The library was generated by the immunoSEQ multiplex PCR assay. TCRdb provides this immuneACCESS table in a form limited to in-frame rearrangements. Some clones are lacking; in checked studies, under half of them reflect an unresolved V gene, and why the rest are absent is not known. Within this sample are 2 million or so clones, with about 95% of them counted one time only. 0.13% of the sample rests with the top ten. Sequenced: naive CD4+ T cells sorted from blood. The sample's cell subset or site label, in plain terms: CD45RA+ positively selected. Receptors originate from a man aged 18 to 30 in good health.

The chain combines TRBV14 with TRBJ2-7; tentative D call: TRBD2 (5 bases). Germline V gene data show CDR1 as SGHDN and CDR2 as FVKESK. Between the trimmed V and J ends, which lost 3 bases and 6 bases, there was a span of 24 bases. CDR3 length equals 17 residues. The CDR3 here is CASSHSWGVKKTGEQYF. The CDR3 bases are TGTGCCAGCAGCCATAGTTGGGGAGTTAAGAAGACGGGCGAGCAGTACTTC.

The chain combines TRBV4-3 with TRBJ2-3; unclear D gene. V lost 4 bases to trimming and J lost 2 bases, with 10 bases between them. The V gene's germline CDR1 is LGHNA and CDR2 YSLEER. CDR3 size: 14 residues. The CDR3 region has the DNA TGCGCCAGCAGCCTTGACACTATCACAGATACGCAGTATTTT. This sequence encodes CASSLDTITDTQYF.

V is TRBV5-6 and J is TRBJ1-4; D ambiguous. With 2 bases removed from V and 8 bases from J, the gap between germline ends came to 13 bases. CDR1 and CDR2 (germline): SGHDT, YYEEEE. This CDR3 is built from 14 residues. The CDR3 bases are TGTGCCAGCAGCTTCTCTGGCCTTGGGGAAAAACTGTTTTTT. Protein: CASSFSGLGEKLFF.

This clone was picked up many times. The chain recombines TRBV11-2 with TRBJ2-7, with 8 bases fitting TRBD1. Germline V gives CDR1 SGHAT, CDR2 FQNNGV. This CDR3 contains 14 residues. V shed 4 bases and J 2 bases; nucleotides not matched to a gene: 4. The CDR3 sequence: CASSYVTGAYEQYF. The DNA of the CDR3 is TGTGCCAGCAGCTACGTGACAGGGGCCTACGAGCAGTACTTC.

The chain employs TRBV5-6 and TRBJ1-2; D call uncertain. CDR3 length: 13 amino acids. V lost 3 bases to trimming and J lost 0 bases, with 6 bases between them. Germline V gives CDR1 SGHDT, CDR2 YYEEEE. DNA for the CDR3: TGTGCCAGCAGCTCGGCAGCTAACTATGGCTACACCTTC. Residues: CASSSAANYGYTF.

The chain has TRBV18 and TRBJ2-7; TRBD2 matches at 7 bases. Germline V CDR1 and CDR2: KGHSH, LQKENI. With V trimmed by 3 bases and J by 6 bases, 8 bases remained unmatched. This CDR3 contains 14 residues. This CDR3 is CASSPAGVPFEQYF. In DNA form, the CDR3 reads TGTGCCAGCTCACCTGCGGGAGTCCCTTTCGAGCAGTACTTC.

CDR3 region: CAWSVRGLAYYGYTF. As DNA, the CDR3 is TGTGCCTGGAGTGTGCGGGGCCTGGCGTACTATGGCTACACCTTC. The chain has TRBV30 and TRBJ1-2, with a tentative D call TRBD1 (5 bases). With 0 bases removed from V and 3 bases from J, the gap between germline ends came to 14 bases. The CDR3 spans 15 residues. Germline V gene data show CDR1 as GTSNPN and CDR2 as SVGIG (reference sequence).

This chain links TRBV25-1 with TRBJ2-6; 7 bases are a match to TRBD2. The V and J ends lost 6 bases and 4 bases, in that order; junction bases with no gene match: 15. Germline CDR1 reads MGHDK; CDR2 reads SYGVNS. The CDR3 spans 18 residues. In nucleotides, the CDR3 is TGTGCCAGCAGCCCGGTGGGAGGGCGCCCAGGGGGGGCCAACGTCCTGACTTTC. Translated: CASSPVGGRPGGANVLTF.

The chain recombines TRBV30 with TRBJ1-2; 7 nucleotides agree with TRBD1. V dropped 5 bases and J dropped 8; count of bases not matched to a gene: 11. The CDR3 has 13 amino acids. In germline, CDR1 is GTSNPN, CDR2 SVGIG (reference sequence). The CDR3 region is CAWGATGRGGYTF. The CDR3 DNA reads as TGTGCCTGGGGAGCGACAGGGCGCGGGGGCTACACCTTC.

The J gene is TRBJ1-3, the V gene TRBV18; TRBD1 matches 7 bases. V shed 2 bases and J 2 bases; nucleotides not matched to a gene: 3. The CDR3 sequence is 15 residues long. Germline assignment: CDR1 KGHSH and CDR2 LQKENI. The CDR3 DNA follows: TGTGCCAGCTCACCAGGGACAGTCACTGGAAACACCATATATTTT. It specifies CASSPGTVTGNTIYF.

This chain connects TRBV4-1 to TRBJ1-5; TRBD1 aligns across 7 bases. Germline loops: CDR1 MGHRA, CDR2 YSYEKL. This CDR3 has 16 residues. The junction had 3 bases not matched to a gene; V was cut back by 1 base and J by 0 bases. CDR3 coding DNA: TGCGCCAGCAGCCAAGGACAGGGTGTTAGCAATCAGCCCCAGCATTTT. Translated, it gives CASSQGQGVSNQPQHF.

The rearrangement joins TRBV19 to TRBJ1-1; 7 nucleotides line up with TRBD1. The CDR3 spans 16 residues. Per germline, CDR1 LNHDA and CDR2 SQIVND (reference sequence). Trimming took 7 bases from V and 0 from J; bases not matched to a gene: 11. The CDR3 DNA reads as TGTGCCAGTATCGAGACAGGGCCCCCTATGAACACTGAAGCTTTCTTT. This translates into CASIETGPPMNTEAFF.

The chain has TRBV9 and TRBJ1-2, with unresolved D. The ends were cut back, 0 bases at V and 8 bases at J, with 8 bases in the middle. The CDR3 loop spans 12 amino acids. Germline V gives CDR1 SGDLS, CDR2 YYNGEE. The CDR3 DNA is TGTGCCAGCAGCGTAGGAAGGGAAGGCTACACCTTC. Translated, it gives CASSVGREGYTF.

The rearrangement uses TRBV5-1 and TRBJ2-2; 7 nucleotides line up with TRBD1. CDR1 and CDR2 from the germline V gene are SGHRS and YFSETQ. Germline trimming cut 4 bases from V and 5 bases from J; bases unmatched to any gene: 2. CDR3 length: 13 amino acids. The DNA for the CDR3 is TGCGCCAGCAGCGAACAGGGGACCGGGGAGCTGTTTTTT. Encoded protein: CASSEQGTGELFF.

This clone was seen a single time. The chain uses TRBV18 and TRBJ1-6; D not resolved. The CDR3 consists of 12 residues. The germline gives CDR1 KGHSH, CDR2 LQKENI. Trimming removed 3 bases from V and 7 bases from J, with 4 bases in between. The CDR3, as DNA: TGTGCCAGCTCACCTTTAAATTCACCCCTCCACTTT. Translated, it gives CASSPLNSPLHF.

The CDR3 reads CASSSTDRGYGYTF. The CDR3 DNA reads TGTGCCAGCAGTTCGACCGACAGAGGATATGGCTACACCTTC. The gene calls are TRBV6-6 and TRBJ1-2, with TRBD1 as a possible D gene (5 bases). This CDR3 spans 14 amino acids. CDR1 and CDR2 from the germline V gene are MNHNY and SVGAGI (reference sequence). Trimming stripped 4 bases from V and 5 bases from J, with 14 bases between.

The V and J genes are TRBV11-3 and TRBJ2-1; no reliable D call. The CDR3 is 11 residues long. Germline loops: CDR1 SGHNT, CDR2 YENEEA. The V and J ends lost 0 bases and 15 bases respectively, with 9 bases between them. The CDR3 region is CASSLDHRRFF. DNA of the CDR3: TGTGCCAGCAGCTTAGACCACCGTCGGTTCTTC. Complete variable domain (other parts from reference TRBV11-3 and TRBJ2-1): EAGVVQSPRYKIIEKKQPVAFWCNPISGHNTLYWYLQNLGQGPELLIRYENEEAVDDSQLPKDRFSAERLKGVDSTLKIQPAELGDSAVYLCASSLDHRRFFGPGTRLTVL.